The 6 T cell receptor beta chains presented below share a single source sample, sequenced in a study of identical twins. TCRdb re-called the 5' RACE reads through MiXCR, storing one row per CDR3 protein. This repertoire shows around 480,000 distinct CDR3 sequences, approximately 14% found once; its top ten account for roughly 0.5%. The data were also submitted as part of a second study, on yellow fever vaccine responses in identical twins.

The sequencing input was CD4+ T cells sorted from blood. The source of these receptors is a woman aged 18-35 years in good health.

This clonotype was seen only a few times. The rearrangement uses TRBV6-1 and TRBJ2-2; 10 bases align to TRBD2. From germline, CDR1 is MNHNS and CDR2 SASEGT. V trimming: 7 bases; J trimming: 3 bases; junction bases outside the gene matches: 8. There are 16 residues in the CDR3. This CDR3 reads CASISLAGAHTGELFF. Here the CDR3 DNA reads TGTGCCAGCATCAGCCTAGCGGGAGCCCACACCGGGGAGCTGTTTTTT.

This clonotype was counted many times. The V gene is TRBV29-1, the J gene TRBJ2-2, with 9 bases matching TRBD1. CDR3 length: 13 residues. Germline values: CDR1 SQVTM, CDR2 ANQGSEA. Trimming took 6 bases from V and 7 from J; bases not matched to a gene: 6. CDR3 DNA sequence: TGCAGCGTCCCCGGACAGGGGAACGGGGAGCTGTTTTTT. Its translation: CSVPGQGNGELFF.

This chain links TRBV7-9 with TRBJ2-1; D is undetermined. This CDR3 region has 14 residues. Germline V gene sequence: CDR1 SEHNR, CDR2 FQNEAQ (reference sequence). V lost 0 bases and J 3 bases, leaving 6 bases between the germline ends. This CDR3 is CASSLAQNYNEQFF. The CDR3, as DNA: TGTGCCAGCAGCTTAGCACAGAACTACAATGAGCAGTTCTTC. Based on the CDR3 plus reference TRBV7-9 and TRBJ2-1, the full variable domain is DTGVSQNPRHKITKRGQNVTFRCDPISEHNRLYWYRQTLGQGPEFLTYFQNEAQLEKSRLLSDRFSAERPKGSFSTLEIQRTEQGDSAMYLCASSLAQNYNEQFFGPGTRLTVL.

The CDR3 protein is CASSLNQGSNYGYTF. The CDR3 DNA follows: TGTGCCAGCAGTTTAAACCAGGGTTCTAACTATGGCTACACCTTC. J is TRBJ1-2 and V is TRBV12-3 or TRBV12-4; D perhaps matches TRBD1 (5 bases). The CDR3 covers 15 residues. V lost 2 bases to trimming and J lost 0 bases, with 10 bases between them.

A few counts support this clonotype. CDR3 in amino acids: CASSLSDRGHQPQHF. The CDR3 coding sequence is TGTGCCAGCAGTTTATCGGACAGGGGGCATCAGCCCCAGCATTTT. The chain couples TRBV12-3 or TRBV12-4 to TRBJ1-5; the match to TRBD1 covers 11 bases. The CDR3 contains 15 residues. J gave up 5 bases and V 2 bases, and 2 bases lay outside the gene matches.

This clonotype was seen more than once but under ten times. The chain couples TRBV4-3 to TRBJ2-7; no clear D. Trimming removed 5 bases at V and 2 bases at J, with 16 bases between. CDR3 size: 15 residues. Germline V gives CDR1 LGHNA, CDR2 YSLEER. Here the CDR3 reads CASSAYSDGPYEQYF. CDR3 DNA sequence: TGCGCCAGCAGCGCCTACAGTGACGGCCCCTACGAGCAGTACTTC.